Listed below are T cell receptor beta chains from one sample, sequenced in a study of T cells in Graves' hyperthyroidism and ophthalmopathy. Each CDR3 protein gets one entry after TCRdb re-called the multiplex PCR reads with MiXCR. The table shows some 720,000 distinct CDR3 sequences, with about 16% occurring only once. Sequenced material: blood. The receptors were gathered from a young man with Graves' hyperthyroidism. Each CDR3 is given with its conserved first and last residue. Fields, in order: V gene, D gene, clone size, J gene, CDR3 DNA, CDR3 protein. D genes are given only for firm matches. Rows may omit the clone size; those that give it use once, few, many or a size class.

TRBV20-1	.	many	TRBJ2-3	TGCAGTGGAGGAGGGGGAGGGCTCACAGATACGCAGTATTTT	CSGGGGGLTDTQYF
TRBV28	.	many	TRBJ2-2	TGTGCCAGCGCAGGGCGGGCGTTCGCGAACACCGGGGAGCTGTTTTTT	CASAGRAFANTGELFF
TRBV5-6	TRBD1	few	TRBJ1-2	TGTGCCAGCAGCTGGGGACAGGGGATCGACTATGGCTACACCTTC	CASSWGQGIDYGYTF
TRBV4-3	.	.	TRBJ2-3	TGCGCCAGCAGCCAAGGACCCATCGCCCCTAGCACAGATACGCAGTATTTT	CASSQGPIAPSTDTQYF
TRBV27	.	.	TRBJ2-7	TGTGCCAGCAGCCTCCTGGAGGGGCACTCCTACGAGCAGTACTTC	CASSLLEGHSYEQYF
TRBV18	.	many	TRBJ1-6	TGTGCCAGCCTGTCCAGGGAGGCTTCACCCCTCCACTTT	CASLSREASPLHF
TRBV7-2	.	few	TRBJ1-4	TGTGCCAGCAGCTTTAGACCCGCCGATAATGAAAAACTGTTTTTT	CASSFRPADNEKLFF
TRBV7-9	TRBD2	.	TRBJ2-5	TGTGCCAGCAGCTTAGGTCTAGCGGGAGGTGATGAGACCCAGTACTTC	CASSLGLAGGDETQYF
TRBV6-2/TRBV6-3	TRBD1	.	TRBJ2-1	TGTGCCAGCAGTTACTCGGGGACAGGTACGGAGTTCTTC	CASSYSGTGTEFF
TRBV20-1	TRBD2	.	TRBJ2-1	TGCAGTGCTAGAGATGAACGGGAGGGCCTCAATGAGCAGTTCTTC	CSARDEREGLNEQFF
TRBV9	TRBD2	.	TRBJ2-7	TGTGCCAGCAGCGTAGAGTCACTAGCGGGAACCCAGCAGTACTTC	CASSVESLAGTQQYF
TRBV28	TRBD2	many	TRBJ2-3	TGTGCCAGCCGGGGGGGACGCACAGATACGCAGTATTTT	CASRGGRTDTQYF
TRBV29-1	.	.	TRBJ2-2	TGCAGCGTTATGAGAAACAGGGATCCCGGGGAGCTGTTTTTT	CSVMRNRDPGELFF
TRBV15	.	.	TRBJ1-6	TGTGCCACCAGCAGAACAGGGAATTCACCCCTCCACTTT	CATSRTGNSPLHF
TRBV28	.	many	TRBJ1-1	TGTGCCAGCAGTTTGATGAATGCTGAAGCTTTCTTT	CASSLMNAEAFF
TRBV7-2	TRBD1	many	TRBJ1-4	TGTGCCAGCAGCCAGGGGGTTGGGGAAAAACTGTTTTTT	CASSQGVGEKLFF
TRBV9	.	few	TRBJ2-4	TGTGCCAGCAGCGTAGGAGGGAGGATGGGGGACATTCAGTACTTC	CASSVGGRMGDIQYF
TRBV28	.	many	TRBJ2-5	TGTGCCAGCAGTTTATACGGCCAGGGTGAAGAGACCCAGTACTTC	CASSLYGQGEETQYF
TRBV27	.	.	TRBJ2-2	TGTGCCAGCAGTGTGGCCGGGGCAGGACTCACCGGGGAGCTGTTTTTT	CASSVAGAGLTGELFF
TRBV28	.	many	TRBJ1-6	TGTGCCAGCAGCTTGCGCCTTGGGCCACCCCTCCACTTT	CASSLRLGPPLHF
TRBV6-2/TRBV6-3	TRBD1	many	TRBJ2-7	TGTGCCAGCAGTCCTCCGGGACAGACCTACGAGCAGTACTTC	CASSPPGQTYEQYF
TRBV6-1	.	many	TRBJ1-2	TGTGCCAGCAGTGAAGCGGGAAAAGGGGGCTACACCTTC	CASSEAGKGGYTF
TRBV4-1	TRBD2	.	TRBJ2-7	TGCGCCAGCAGCCTTAGACTAGCGGGAGATGGGGAGCAGTACTTC	CASSLRLAGDGEQYF
TRBV20-1	TRBD2	many	TRBJ2-7	TGCAGTGCTCGGGGACTAGCGGGCAGCTCCTACGAGCAGTACTTC	CSARGLAGSSYEQYF
TRBV29-1	TRBD2	few	TRBJ2-7	TGCAGCGCTCGACCTGCGGGACTAGCGGGAGGAGTCGAGCAGTACTTC	CSARPAGLAGGVEQYF
TRBV2	.	many	TRBJ2-1	TGTGCCAGCAGCGAACCCGGGATGTTTAGTGAGCAGTTCTTC	CASSEPGMFSEQFF
TRBV20-1	TRBD2	many	TRBJ2-5	TGCAGTGCTAGAGATGGGCTAGCGGGAGTAGAGACCCAGTACTTC	CSARDGLAGVETQYF
TRBV12-3/TRBV12-4	.	few	TRBJ2-7	TGTGCCAGCAATTCTTACAGGTCGACCTACGAGCAGTACTTC	CASNSYRSTYEQYF